The rows below give T cell receptor beta chains drawn from one sample of a study of type 1 and type 2 diabetes patients. TCRdb passed the multiplex PCR reads through MiXCR, listing each CDR3 protein once. Of fewer than 350,000 distinct CDR3 sequences listed, more than 45% are singletons. The sample consisted of peripheral blood mononuclear cells (PBMCs). These TCRs come from a man younger than 35 with type 2 diabetes. The CDR3 runs from the conserved cysteine through the conserved F or W. D genes are given only for firm matches. Clone size is shown for a subset of rows, as once, few, many or a class of expanded clone.

V,J,length,size,D,CDR3,DNA
TRBV6-5,TRBJ1-3,16,NA,NA,CASSRGTWNSGNTIYF,TGTGCCAGCAGCCGCGGGACGTGGAACTCTGGAAACACCATATATTTT
TRBV20-1,TRBJ2-1,15,NA,NA,CSANKGGSSYNEQFF,TGCAGTGCTAATAAGGGGGGAAGCTCCTACAATGAGCAGTTCTTC
TRBV4-1,TRBJ2-3,12,NA,NA,CASSRRADTQYF,TGCGCCAGCAGCCGTAGGGCAGATACGCAGTATTTT
TRBV4-2,TRBJ2-6,17,once,NA,CASSQAASRSGANVLTF,TGTGCCAGCAGCCAAGCGGCCTCTCGGTCTGGGGCCAACGTCCTGACTTTC
TRBV14,TRBJ2-7,15,NA,NA,CASSESLRHRYEQYF,TGCGCCAGCAGTGAGTCCCTGAGACATCGCTACGAGCAGTACTTC
TRBV15,TRBJ1-4,16,NA,TRBD1,CATSYSTPGGSEKLFF,TGTGCCACCAGTTACAGTACCCCAGGGGGCAGTGAAAAACTGTTTTTT
TRBV7-2,TRBJ1-2,15,few,NA,CASSLRVPTNYGYTF,TGTGCCAGCAGCTTACGAGTGCCCACTAACTATGGCTACACCTTC
TRBV19,TRBJ1-1,14,NA,NA,CASSAQTEYTEAFF,TGTGCCAGTAGTGCGCAGACAGAATACACTGAAGCTTTCTTT
TRBV6-1,TRBJ2-7,14,NA,TRBD2,CASFLAGGIDEQYF,TGTGCCAGCTTTCTAGCGGGAGGGATAGACGAGCAGTACTTC
TRBV27,TRBJ2-1,19,NA,NA,CASSDRPLQLLSSYNEQFF,TGTGCCAGCAGTGACCGCCCATTGCAATTACTGAGCTCCTACAATGAGCAGTTCTTC
TRBV6-5,TRBJ1-1,12,few,NA,CASSRTTTEAFF,TGTGCCAGCAGCCGTACCACAACTGAAGCTTTCTTT
TRBV5-1,TRBJ1-1,12,few,NA,CASSATNTEAFF,TGCGCCAGCAGCGCTACTAACACTGAAGCTTTCTTT
TRBV28,TRBJ1-2,13,once,NA,CASTPGAHYGYTF,TGTGCCAGCACCCCAGGAGCCCACTATGGCTACACCTTC
TRBV20-1,TRBJ2-2,15,NA,NA,CSGRGWGSNTGELFF,TGCAGCGGTCGTGGATGGGGTAGCAACACCGGGGAGCTGTTTTTT
TRBV4-1,TRBJ2-3,16,NA,NA,CASSQGLAPSTDTQYF,TGCGCCAGCAGCCAAGGGCTAGCTCCGAGCACAGATACGCAGTATTTT
TRBV28,TRBJ2-7,12,few,NA,CASSLSSNEQYF,TGTGCCAGCAGTTTATCTTCAAACGAGCAGTACTTC
TRBV25-1,TRBJ2-7,15,NA,TRBD2,CASSDSGSLSHEQYF,TGTGCCAGCAGTGATAGCGGGAGTCTCTCCCACGAGCAGTACTTC